This paragraph covers one TCR beta chain sequence. A read error may produce the germline difference seen at one junction end. Time point indicated: after dendritic cell vaccination, including at tumor progression/relapse. These data come from a study of glioma-infiltrating T cells after dendritic cell vaccination. The CDR3 runs 11 residues. CDR1 and CDR2 from the germline V gene are MNHNY and SVGAGI (reference sequence). Repertoires were generated with immunoSEQ multiplex PCR, while TCRdb's copy carries only in-frame clones and drops some. There are about 50,000 clones in the sample; 89% occur only once, and around 5% lies in the top ten.

The starting material was blood, obtained after dendritic cell vaccination. The V call is TRBV6-6, the J call TRBJ2-7; perhaps TRBD2 as D (5 bases). This TCR was sampled from a human donor with glioblastoma. The CDR3 loop reads CASSSLGEGTF. CDR3 coding DNA: TGTGCCAGCAGTTCCCTCGGAGAGGGTACCTTC.